A single sample is the source of the 26 T cell receptor beta chains below, sequenced in a study of T cell repertoires in cytomegalovirus infection. For these receptors, no antigen is known. MiXCR was run by TCRdb on the reads, yielding one entry per CDR3 protein. The sample includes hundreds of thousands of distinct CDR3 sequences, roughly a third of them seen just once. This sample comprised cultured PBMCs, obtained from culture after CMV antigen stimulation. All receptors derive from a human donor in good health (CMV status not recorded). Some clones in this sample may be carry-over from other donors' samples.

This clonotype was seen a few times. J is TRBJ1-4 and V is TRBV10-3; tentatively, D is TRBD1 (5 bases). This CDR3 spans 15 amino acids. The germline V gene has CDR1 ENHRY and CDR2 SYGVKD. V was cut by 0 bases and J by 0 bases, with 5 bases left in between. The chain's CDR3 is CAISESGATNEKLFF. The DNA for the CDR3 is TGTGCCATCAGTGAGTCGGGGGCAACTAATGAAAAACTGTTTTTT.

V gene TRBV12-3 or TRBV12-4 combines with J gene TRBJ2-5; D could derive from TRBD1 or TRBD2 (6 bases each). V was clipped by 5 bases and J by 1 base, with 23 bases between them. This CDR3 region has 18 residues. CDR3: CASSPFSPGDRSQETQYF. CDR3 nucleotide sequence: TGTGCCAGCAGTCCCTTTAGCCCGGGAGACAGGAGCCAAGAGACCCAGTACTTC.

This clonotype has more than one count but fewer than ten. The rearrangement links TRBV12-3 or TRBV12-4 to TRBJ1-1, with D perhaps matching TRBD1 (5 bases). Trimming cost V 6 bases and J 0 bases, with 11 bases left between them. CDR3 size: 14 residues. The CDR3 sequence: CASRLRGVNTEAFF. DNA for the CDR3: TGTGCCAGCAGGTTACGGGGGGTGAACACTGAAGCTTTCTTT.

This clonotype was counted at least ten times. This sequence joins TRBV7-2 and TRBJ2-6; D is ambiguous. The germline CDR1 and CDR2 sequences are SGHTA and FQGNSA. This CDR3 spans 15 amino acids. With 3 bases removed from V and 0 bases from J, the gap between germline ends came to 6 bases. The CDR3 nucleotides are TGTGCCAGCAGCTTCAGCTTCTCTGGGGCCAACGTCCTGACTTTC. This sequence encodes CASSFSFSGANVLTF.

The chain uses TRBV11-2 and TRBJ2-7, with D possibly being TRBD1 (6 bases). This CDR3 contains 16 residues. Per the germline V gene, CDR1 is SGHAT and CDR2 is FQNNGV. V was pared by 5 bases and J by 1 base, with 18 bases between. The CDR3 DNA reads TGTGCCAGCAGCCCCCTGGGGCAGGGGTCATCCTACGAGCAGTACTTC. Translating it yields CASSPLGQGSSYEQYF.

The CDR3 nucleotides read TGTGCCATCAGGACAGGGGCAGAAGCTTTCTTT. Protein product: CAIRTGAEAFF. The chain links TRBV10-3 to TRBJ1-1; 8 positions agree with TRBD1. The CDR3 contains 11 residues. Unmatched junction bases numbered 2, after V lost 6 bases and J lost 8 bases. The germline gives CDR1 ENHRY, CDR2 SYGVKD.

This clonotype was recorded many times. This chain uses TRBV7-2 with TRBJ2-5, with 8 bases aligning to TRBD2. The CDR3 runs to 14 residues. Germline CDR1 and CDR2: SGHTA and FQGNSA. J was trimmed by 4 bases and V by 4 bases; bases with no gene match: 5. The CDR3 here is CASSWGAGGETQYF. DNA for the CDR3: TGTGCCAGCAGCTGGGGGGCGGGGGGAGAGACCCAGTACTTC.

The chain links TRBV6-5 to TRBJ2-1, with TRBD1 identical over 7 bases. Germline CDR1 MNHEY, CDR2 SVGAGI. This CDR3 has 14 residues. After removal of 9 bases from V and 5 bases from J, the junction contained 10 bases not matched to a gene. The CDR3 here is CASSRGRSHNEQFF. CDR3 sequence (DNA): TGTGCCAGTTCGAGGGGGCGCAGCCACAATGAGCAGTTCTTC.

This clonotype was detected ten times or more. This chain uses TRBV7-2 with TRBJ2-7; possible D gene TRBD2, 5 bases. CDR1 is SGHTA, CDR2 FQGNSA, per germline. The CDR3 loop spans 14 amino acids. With 8 bases removed from V and 1 base from J, the gap between germline ends came to 15 bases. The CDR3 DNA follows: TGTGCCAGCGTGGACCCGGGATTTTCCTACGAGCAGTACTTC. Protein: CASVDPGFSYEQYF.

This clonotype was picked up a small number of times. V and J are TRBV12-3 or TRBV12-4 and TRBJ2-4; 10 nucleotides match TRBD1. This CDR3 is built from 13 residues. V was clipped by 3 bases and J by 10 bases; unmatched bases: 3. The CDR3 spells CASSLADRGIQYF. The CDR3 DNA is TGTGCCAGCAGTTTGGCGGACAGGGGGATTCAGTACTTC.

The table lists this clonotype with a few counts. The rearrangement uses TRBV6-2 or TRBV6-3 and TRBJ2-1; D possibly corresponds to TRBD2 (6 bases). The V gene's germline CDR1 is MNHEY and CDR2 SVGEGT. With 0 bases removed from V and 14 bases from J, the gap between germline ends came to 20 bases. The CDR3 is made up of 15 amino acids. The CDR3 spells CASSYSRPLAGWEFF. The CDR3, as DNA: TGTGCCAGCAGTTACTCGAGACCCTTGGCGGGATGGGAGTTCTTC.

The chain has TRBV11-2 and TRBJ2-6; 11 bases match TRBD2. Trimming removed 1 base from V and 0 bases from J; junction bases left unmatched: 5. The CDR3 runs to 19 residues. CDR1 SGHAT and CDR2 FQNNGV come from the germline V gene. The CDR3 region has the DNA TGTGCCAGCAGCTTAGGAGGACTAGCGGGCTACTCTGGGGCCAACGTCCTGACTTTC. Translated: CASSLGGLAGYSGANVLTF.

This clonotype was counted between two and nine times. V usage is TRBV12-3 or TRBV12-4 and J usage is TRBJ2-2, with unresolved D. Trimming removed 8 bases from V and 6 bases from J, with 10 bases in between. The CDR3 runs to 12 residues. Here the CDR3 reads CASGPPAGELFF. The CDR3 DNA sequence: TGTGCCAGCGGTCCCCCGGCCGGGGAGCTGTTTTTT.

This clonotype was picked up a small number of times. This chain links TRBV7-2 with TRBJ2-7, with TRBD1 identical over 12 bases. Trimming removed 6 bases from V and 6 bases from J; junction bases left unmatched: 6. The CDR3 has 14 amino acids. CDR1 is SGHTA and CDR2 is FQGNSA in the germline V gene. The CDR3 DNA sequence: TGTGCCAGCAGGGCCACGGGACAGGGGGCCGAGCAGTACTTC. Translating gives CASRATGQGAEQYF.

This clonotype was detected a few times. This sequence joins TRBV19 and TRBJ1-5; D may be TRBD1 (6 bases). Looked up from germline, CDR1 is LNHDA and CDR2 is SQIVND (reference sequence). V lost 3 bases to trimming and J lost 5 bases, with 11 bases between them. This CDR3 is built from 14 residues. The CDR3 sequence: CASSISGVDQPQHF. For the CDR3, the DNA is TGTGCCAGTAGTATTTCAGGGGTTGATCAGCCCCAGCATTTT.

This clonotype showed up many times. The chain links TRBV7-2 to TRBJ1-4; TRBD1 might be the D (5 bases). The CDR3 length is 14 residues. V lost 5 bases and J lost 2, with 9 bases in between. CDR1 is SGHTA and CDR2 is FQGNSA in the germline V gene. CDR3 DNA: TGTGCCAGCAGCCAGGGACCGACTAATGAAAAACTGTTTTTT. This translates into CASSQGPTNEKLFF.

The chain carries TRBV6-6 and TRBJ2-7, with TRBD2 matching 9 bases. The germline V gene encodes CDR1 MNHNY and CDR2 SVGAGI (reference sequence). CDR3 length: 16 amino acids. Trimming at V came to 7 bases and at J to 4 bases, leaving 14 bases not matched to a gene. CDR3 in DNA: TGTGCCAGCACCCTACGGGCTAGCGGGACTTGGTACGAGCAGTACTTC. Residues: CASTLRASGTWYEQYF.

The chain joins TRBV20-1 to TRBJ2-7, with D perhaps matching TRBD2 (6 bases). CDR1 and CDR2 (germline): DFQATT, SNEGSKA (reference sequence). This CDR3 spans 11 amino acids. The V gene lost 3 bases and the J gene lost 5 bases, with 8 bases spanning the gap. The CDR3 loop is CSASGRHEQYF. CDR3 DNA sequence: TGCAGTGCTAGCGGGAGACACGAGCAGTACTTC.

This clonotype came up many times. This rearrangement joins TRBV7-2 to TRBJ2-1; 10 bases fit TRBD2. The V gene's germline CDR1 is SGHTA and CDR2 FQGNSA. J lost 0 bases, V lost 6 bases, and 14 bases had no gene match. The CDR3 is 19 amino acids. CDR3 nucleotides: TGTGCCAGCAGTCCTGTGCCCCAGCGGGGGGGGAGCTCCTACAATGAGCAGTTCTTC. Protein sequence: CASSPVPQRGGSSYNEQFF.

This clonotype came up a few times. The chain joins TRBV12-3 or TRBV12-4 to TRBJ1-5; D remains unclear. There are 20 residues in the CDR3. V lost 3 bases and J lost 2, with 26 bases in between. CDR3 in amino acids: CASSLVAGVRNFVGNQPQHF. CDR3 bases: TGTGCCAGCAGTTTGGTCGCGGGCGTCAGAAACTTTGTGGGCAATCAGCCCCAGCATTTT.

This clonotype was seen a handful of times. The V gene is TRBV2, the J gene TRBJ1-1, with a weak D call TRBD1 (6 bases). Looked up from germline, CDR1 is SNHLY and CDR2 is FYNNEI. This CDR3 contains 15 residues. V was trimmed by 6 bases and J by 0 bases, leaving 14 bases between them. The DNA of the CDR3 is TGTGCCAGCAGGGCTCCGACAGGAATGAACACTGAAGCTTTCTTT. Translating gives CASRAPTGMNTEAFF.

This rearrangement joins TRBV7-8 to TRBJ2-7, with 10 bases aligning to TRBD2. This CDR3 region has 14 residues. Germline lookup yields CDR1 SGHVS and CDR2 FQNEAQ. Trimming at V came to 6 bases and at J to 7 bases, leaving 9 bases not matched to a gene. CDR3 DNA: TGTGCCAGCAGGACCGGGACTAGCGTAGATGAGCAGTACTTC. Amino acid sequence: CASRTGTSVDEQYF. The whole variable domain, remainder taken from reference TRBV7-8 and TRBJ2-7, is GAGVSQSPRYKVAKRGQDVALRCDPISGHVSLFWYQQALGQGPEFLTYFQNEAQLDKSGLPSDRFFAERPEGSVSTLKIQRTQQEDSAVYLCASRTGTSVDEQYFGPGTRLTVT.

V and J are TRBV19 and TRBJ2-1; the match to TRBD1 covers 9 bases. The CDR3 runs to 19 residues. The V segment lost 3 bases and the J segment 5 bases; nucleotides outside the gene matches: 17. Germline V gives CDR1 LNHDA, CDR2 SQIVND (reference sequence). The CDR3 loop reads CASSIQQGALFSPHNEQFF. The CDR3 DNA sequence: TGTGCCAGTAGTATCCAACAGGGGGCATTATTTAGCCCCCACAATGAGCAGTTCTTC.

The chain recombines TRBV2 with TRBJ2-1; 9 bases line up with TRBD1. Germline CDR1 SNHLY, CDR2 FYNNEI. V shed 8 bases and J 6 bases; nucleotides not matched to a gene: 8. The CDR3 covers 14 residues. The CDR3 DNA is TGTGCCAGCCCTCCCGGGACAGGGAGCAATGAGCAGTTCTTC. Protein product: CASPPGTGSNEQFF. The full variable domain, in which reference TRBV2 and TRBJ2-1 provide the parts outside the CDR3, is EPEVTQTPSHQVTQMGQEVILRCVPISNHLYFYWYRQILGQKVEFLVSFYNNEISEKSEIFDDQFSVERPDGSNFTLKIRSTKLEDSAMYFCASPPGTGSNEQFFGPGTRLTVL.

This clonotype was detected only a few times. The chain couples TRBV28 to TRBJ1-1, with a possible D match to TRBD1 (5 bases). Germline V gives CDR1 MDHEN, CDR2 SYDVKM. CDR3 length: 15 amino acids. The germline V and J ends were trimmed by 3 bases and 2 bases, with 13 bases remaining between them. The CDR3: CASSFPGGGNTEAFF. As DNA, the CDR3 is TGTGCCAGCAGTTTCCCCGGGGGGGGAAACACTGAAGCTTTCTTT. Variable domain in full (rest from reference TRBV28 and TRBJ1-1): DVKVTQSSRYLVKRTGEKVFLECVQDMDHENMFWYRQDPGLGLRLIYFSYDVKMKEKGDIPEGYSVSREKKERFSLILESASTNQTSMYLCASSFPGGGNTEAFFGQGTRLTVV.

The J gene is TRBJ2-5, the V gene TRBV2; 8 nucleotides align to TRBD1. With V trimmed by 4 bases and J by 5 bases, 12 bases remained unmatched. The CDR3 spans 16 residues. Per the germline V gene, CDR1 is SNHLY and CDR2 is FYNNEI. CDR3 amino acids: CASSGGQGPLGETQYF. The CDR3 region has the DNA TGTGCCAGCAGTGGAGGACAGGGCCCCTTGGGGGAGACCCAGTACTTC.